Presented here are 19 T cell receptor beta chains from one specimen sequenced in a study of blood T cell repertoires in COVID-19. Assay used: immunoSEQ multiplex PCR; TCRdb lists only in-frame clones, some missing. The sample carries 150,000 to 200,000 clones, 65% to 85% recorded once. Specimen: peripheral blood. These receptors were collected from a man aged 60 to 75 with active or convalescent COVID-19.

V gene TRBV6-5 combines with J gene TRBJ2-1, with 7 bases identical to TRBD1. The germline gives CDR1 MNHEY, CDR2 SVGAGI. Trimming cost V 6 bases and J 1 base; bases outside gene matches: 6. CDR3 length: 15 amino acids. The CDR3 sequence: CASSVQGRSYNEQFF. The CDR3 nucleotides read TGTGCCAGCAGCGTACAGGGGCGATCCTACAATGAGCAGTTCTTC.

The chain has TRBV2 and TRBJ2-7; 8 nucleotides agree with TRBD1. CDR1 and CDR2 (germline): SNHLY, FYNNEI. The junction had 6 bases not matched to a gene; V was cut back by 5 bases and J by 3 bases. The CDR3 runs 14 residues. This chain's CDR3 is CASSTGTGYYEQYF. CDR3 nucleotides: TGTGCCAGCAGTACCGGGACAGGATACTACGAGCAGTACTTC.

V usage is TRBV5-1 and J usage is TRBJ1-2; D call uncertain. V lost 0 bases and J 2 bases, leaving 8 bases between the germline ends. Germline CDR1 is SGHRS and CDR2 is YFSETQ. The length of the CDR3 is 14 residues. CDR3 in DNA: TGCGCCAGCAGCTTGGACGGGAGGAACTATGGCTACACCTTC. Amino acid sequence: CASSLDGRNYGYTF. The complete variable domain, with remaining parts taken from reference TRBV5-1 and TRBJ1-2, reads KAGVTQTPRYLIKTRGQQVTLSCSPISGHRSVSWYQQTPGQGLQFLFEYFSETQRNKGNFPGRFSGRQFSNSRSEMNVSTLELGDSALYLCASSLDGRNYGYTFGSGTRLTVV.

V gene TRBV4-1 combines with J gene TRBJ2-5; TRBD2 aligns across 10 bases. This CDR3 spans 16 amino acids. V shed 0 bases, J shed 5 bases, and the junction held 6 bases outside the gene matches. CDR1 and CDR2 (germline): MGHRA, YSYEKL. The CDR3 nucleotides read TGCGCCAGCAGCCAAGACCCTAGCGGGGGTAGGGAGACCCAGTACTTC. Translation gives CASSQDPSGGRETQYF.

The chain has TRBV5-6 and TRBJ2-5; TRBD1 matches at 7 bases. The CDR3 is 13 residues long. The trim removed 3 bases at V and 2 bases at J, leaving 1 base unmatched. From germline, CDR1 is SGHDT and CDR2 YYEEEE. CDR3 loop: CASSWTGQETQYF. CDR3 nucleotide sequence: TGTGCCAGCAGCTGGACAGGACAAGAGACCCAGTACTTC.

V and J are TRBV9 and TRBJ2-2; D perhaps matches TRBD1 (6 bases). The CDR3 sequence is 15 residues long. Trimming cost V 0 bases and J 6 bases, with 12 bases left between them. The germline gives CDR1 SGDLS, CDR2 YYNGEE. For the CDR3, the DNA is TGTGCCAGCAGCGTAGCAAACAGGGCCGCCGGGGAGCTGTTTTTT. This codes for CASSVANRAAGELFF.

The V call is TRBV9, the J call TRBJ2-1, with TRBD2 matching 14 bases. J was trimmed by 2 bases and V by 4 bases; bases with no gene match: 8. Per germline, CDR1 SGDLS and CDR2 YYNGEE. The CDR3 spans 18 residues. The CDR3 sequence is CASSFRLAGGDAYNEQFF. The CDR3 region has the DNA TGTGCCAGCAGCTTCCGACTAGCGGGGGGGGATGCCTACAATGAGCAGTTCTTC.

The chain joins TRBV2 to TRBJ1-3; tentative D call: TRBD1 (5 bases). Trimming took off 5 bases at V and 14 bases at J, with 13 bases between the two ends. The CDR3 extends over 11 amino acids. Germline CDR1 SNHLY, CDR2 FYNNEI. The CDR3: CASSRGTSLYF. In DNA form, the CDR3 reads TGTGCCAGCAGTCGGGGGACGTCCTTATATTTT.

The chain uses TRBV25-1 and TRBJ1-1, with D perhaps TRBD1 (5 bases). V shed 6 bases and J shed 3 bases, with 11 bases lying between them. Per the germline V gene, CDR1 is MGHDK and CDR2 is SYGVNS. CDR3 size: 13 residues. CDR3 amino acids: CASRKAGYTEAFF. The CDR3 DNA follows: TGTGCCAGCAGAAAGGCAGGGTACACTGAAGCTTTCTTT.

This rearrangement joins TRBV7-9 to TRBJ1-5; 7 nucleotides line up with TRBD1. V dropped 2 bases and J dropped 6; count of bases not matched to a gene: 10. CDR3 length equals 16 residues. CDR1 is SEHNR, CDR2 FQNEAQ, per germline (reference sequence). CDR3 amino acids: CASSLWTTGVLQPQHF. The DNA for the CDR3 is TGTGCCAGCAGCTTATGGACTACAGGGGTTCTTCAGCCCCAGCATTTT.

The rearrangement links TRBV18 to TRBJ1-2, with D maybe TRBD1 (6 bases). Trimming took 2 bases from V and 6 from J, leaving 22 bases between them. Germline V gene lookup returns CDR1 KGHSH and CDR2 LQKENI. CDR3 length equals 17 residues. The CDR3 DNA sequence: TGTGCCAGCTCACCAGACGACGGACAGAGGAATATAGATGGCTACACCTTC. The encoded protein is CASSPDDGQRNIDGYTF.

The chain is built from TRBV19 and TRBJ1-2; 7 bases fit TRBD1. This CDR3 comprises 14 residues. Trimming cost V 7 bases and J 0 bases; bases outside gene matches: 5. The germline V gene encodes CDR1 LNHDA and CDR2 SQIVND (reference sequence). CDR3 region: CASTRQGANYGYTF. CDR3 sequence (DNA): TGTGCCAGTACCCGGCAGGGGGCTAACTATGGCTACACCTTC.

In its sample, this clone was seen once. This chain links TRBV28 with TRBJ1-2, with D possibly TRBD1 on 5 matching bases. Trimming took off 5 bases at V and 5 bases at J, with 12 bases between the two ends. Germline assignment: CDR1 MDHEN and CDR2 SYDVKM. The CDR3 covers 13 residues. In nucleotides, the CDR3 is TGTGCCAGCAGTCTCAGGGTTATGTATGGCTACACCTTC. Amino acid sequence: CASSLRVMYGYTF.

A note on this clone: The same CDR3 can be traced to other DNA sequences in this sample. V usage is TRBV6-5 and J usage is TRBJ1-5, with D uncertain. Germline V gene sequence: CDR1 MNHEY, CDR2 SVGAGI. The CDR3 is 13 amino acids. Between the trimmed V and J ends, which lost 3 bases and 6 bases, there was a span of 9 bases. CDR3 sequence (DNA): TGTGCCAGCAGTTATAATAGTGGTCAGCCCCAGCATTTT. It yields the protein CASSYNSGQPQHF.

The chain uses TRBV10-3 and TRBJ2-7; no definite D call. The CDR3 sequence is 12 residues long. V gave up 2 bases and J gave up 1 base, with 3 bases separating them. The V gene's germline CDR1 is ENHRY and CDR2 SYGVKD. CDR3 bases: TGTGCCATCAGTGAGGCGTCCTACGAGCAGTACTTC. This translates into CAISEASYEQYF.

V usage is TRBV9 and J usage is TRBJ2-7, with D possibly being TRBD2 (5 bases). This CDR3 contains 15 residues. V was clipped by 2 bases and J by 5 bases, with 17 bases between them. Germline V CDR1 and CDR2: SGDLS, YYNGEE. The CDR3 sequence: CASSVGYGVTNEQYF. CDR3 in DNA: TGTGCCAGCAGCGTTGGATACGGGGTTACGAACGAGCAGTACTTC.

This clone has just a few counts. This sequence joins TRBV6-5 and TRBJ1-2, with TRBD1 as a possible D gene (5 bases). CDR1 is MNHEY and CDR2 is SVGAGI in the germline V gene. The CDR3 spans 11 residues. Trimming pared 10 bases from V and 10 bases from J, leaving 16 bases between. In DNA form, the CDR3 reads TGTGCCACCCGCAGGGATTTCCTCTACACCTTC. Translated: CATRRDFLYTF.

The chain recombines TRBV5-4 with TRBJ2-7; the match to TRBD1 covers 10 bases. Germline V lookup: CDR1 SGHNT, CDR2 YYREEE (reference sequence). The CDR3 consists of 15 residues. V lost 4 bases, J lost 3 bases, and 7 bases stayed unmatched. CDR3 bases: TGTGCCAGCAGCGGCGGACAGGGGGGTCACTACGAGCAGTACTTC. Encoded protein: CASSGGQGGHYEQYF. Using reference TRBV5-4 and TRBJ2-7 for the parts outside the CDR3, the full variable domain is ETGVTQSPTHLIKTRGQQVTLRCSSQSGHNTVSWYQQALGQGPQFIFQYYREEENGRGNFPPRFSGLQFPNYSSELNVNALELDDSALYLCASSGGQGGHYEQYFGPGTRLTVT.

This chain uses TRBV6-6 with TRBJ2-1; TRBD1 matches at 7 bases. J lost 6 bases, V lost 5 bases, and 4 bases had no gene match. In germline, CDR1 is MNHNY, CDR2 SVGAGI (reference sequence). The CDR3 length is 13 residues. CDR3 in DNA: TGTGCCAGCAGTACGGGACAGCCCAATGAGCAGTTCTTC. It codes for CASSTGQPNEQFF.